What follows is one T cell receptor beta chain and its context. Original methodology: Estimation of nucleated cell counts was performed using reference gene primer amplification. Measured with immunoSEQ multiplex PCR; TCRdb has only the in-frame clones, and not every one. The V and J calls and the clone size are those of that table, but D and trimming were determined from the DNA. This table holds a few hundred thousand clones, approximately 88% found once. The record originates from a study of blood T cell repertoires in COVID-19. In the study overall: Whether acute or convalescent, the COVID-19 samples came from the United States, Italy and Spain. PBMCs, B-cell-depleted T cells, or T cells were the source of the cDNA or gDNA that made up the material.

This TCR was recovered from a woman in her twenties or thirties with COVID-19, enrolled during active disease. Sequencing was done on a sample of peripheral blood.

CDR3 residues: CASSLVWEVAGNTGELFF. CDR3 coding DNA: TGTGCCAGCAGCTTGGTTTGGGAGGTAGCGGGAAACACCGGGGAGCTGTTTTTT. This chain connects TRBV5-5 to TRBJ2-2, with TRBD2 identical over 8 bases. The CDR3 spans 18 residues. The germline CDR1 and CDR2 sequences are SGHKS and YYEKEE (reference sequence). V was clipped by 0 bases and J by 2 bases; unmatched bases: 9.